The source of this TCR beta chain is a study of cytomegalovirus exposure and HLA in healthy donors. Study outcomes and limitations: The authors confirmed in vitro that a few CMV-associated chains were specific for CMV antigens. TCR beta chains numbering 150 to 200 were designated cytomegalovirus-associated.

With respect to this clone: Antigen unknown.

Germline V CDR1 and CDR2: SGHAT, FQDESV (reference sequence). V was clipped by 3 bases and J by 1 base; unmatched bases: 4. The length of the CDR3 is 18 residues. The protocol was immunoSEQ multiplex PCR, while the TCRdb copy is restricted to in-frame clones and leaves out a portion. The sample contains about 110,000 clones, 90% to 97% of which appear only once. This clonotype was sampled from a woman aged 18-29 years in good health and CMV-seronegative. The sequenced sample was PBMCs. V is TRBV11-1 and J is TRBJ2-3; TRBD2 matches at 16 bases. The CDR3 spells CASSLGLAGGPGTDTQYF. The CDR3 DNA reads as TGTGCCAGCAGCTTGGGACTAGCGGGGGGGCCCGGCACAGATACGCAGTATTTT.